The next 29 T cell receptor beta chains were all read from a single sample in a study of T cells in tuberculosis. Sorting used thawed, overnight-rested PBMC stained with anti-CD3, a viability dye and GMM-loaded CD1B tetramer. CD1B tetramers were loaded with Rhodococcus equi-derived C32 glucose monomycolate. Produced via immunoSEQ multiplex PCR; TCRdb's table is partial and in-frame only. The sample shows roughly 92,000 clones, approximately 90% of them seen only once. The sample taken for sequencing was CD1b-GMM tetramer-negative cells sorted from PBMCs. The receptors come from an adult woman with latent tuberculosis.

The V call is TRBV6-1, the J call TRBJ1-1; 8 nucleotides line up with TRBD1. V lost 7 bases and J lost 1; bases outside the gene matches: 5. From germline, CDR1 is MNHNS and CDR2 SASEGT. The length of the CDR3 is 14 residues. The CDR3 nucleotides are TGTGCCAGCATGCTGGGGACAGGGAACACTGAAGCTTTCTTT. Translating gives CASMLGTGNTEAFF.

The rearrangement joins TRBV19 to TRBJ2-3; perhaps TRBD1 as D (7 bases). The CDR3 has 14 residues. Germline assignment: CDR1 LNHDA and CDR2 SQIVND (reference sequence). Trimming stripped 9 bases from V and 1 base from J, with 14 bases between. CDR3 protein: CASRRGPGTDTQYF. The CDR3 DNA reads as TGTGCCAGCCGGAGGGGGCCTGGCACAGATACGCAGTATTTT.

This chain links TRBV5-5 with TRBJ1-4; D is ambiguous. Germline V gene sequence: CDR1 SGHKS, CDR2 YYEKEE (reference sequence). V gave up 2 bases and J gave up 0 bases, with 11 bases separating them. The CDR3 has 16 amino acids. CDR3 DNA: TGTGCCAGCAGCTTCTTGAGTATCGCAACTAATGAAAAACTGTTTTTT. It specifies CASSFLSIATNEKLFF.

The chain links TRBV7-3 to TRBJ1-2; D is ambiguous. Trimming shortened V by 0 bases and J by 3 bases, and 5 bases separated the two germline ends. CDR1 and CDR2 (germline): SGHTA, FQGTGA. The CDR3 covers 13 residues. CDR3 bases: TGTGCCAGCAGCTTAACCGCGGACTATGGCTACACCTTC. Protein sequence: CASSLTADYGYTF.

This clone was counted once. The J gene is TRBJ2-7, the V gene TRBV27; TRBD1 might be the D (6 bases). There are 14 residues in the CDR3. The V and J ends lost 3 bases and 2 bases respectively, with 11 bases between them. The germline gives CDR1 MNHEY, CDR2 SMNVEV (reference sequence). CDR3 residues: CASSFRGRAYEQYF. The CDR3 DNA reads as TGTGCCAGCAGTTTCAGGGGTCGGGCCTACGAGCAGTACTTC.

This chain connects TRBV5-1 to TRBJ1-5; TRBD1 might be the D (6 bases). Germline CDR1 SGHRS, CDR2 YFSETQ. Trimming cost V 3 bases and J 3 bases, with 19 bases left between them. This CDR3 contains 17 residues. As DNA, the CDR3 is TGCGCCAGCAGCTCCCCAGCTCGGACAGCAGCCAATCAGCCCCAGCATTTT. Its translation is CASSSPARTAANQPQHF.

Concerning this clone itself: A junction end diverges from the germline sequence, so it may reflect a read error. The CDR3 spells CASSQVLGQGTSYGHTF. Here the CDR3 DNA reads TGTGCCAGCAGCCAAGTATTGGGACAGGGAACCTCCTATGGCCACACCTTC. This sequence joins TRBV4-2 and TRBJ1-2, with 9 nucleotides matching TRBD1. CDR1 and CDR2 from the germline V gene are LGHNA and YNFKEQ. This CDR3 region has 17 residues.

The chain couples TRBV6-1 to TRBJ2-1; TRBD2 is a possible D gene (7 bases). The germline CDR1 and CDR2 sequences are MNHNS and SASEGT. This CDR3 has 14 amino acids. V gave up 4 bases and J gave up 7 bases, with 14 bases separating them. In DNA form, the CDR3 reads TGTGCCAGCAGTGTCGTGCGGGGGCCGAATGAGCAGTTCTTC. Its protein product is CASSVVRGPNEQFF.

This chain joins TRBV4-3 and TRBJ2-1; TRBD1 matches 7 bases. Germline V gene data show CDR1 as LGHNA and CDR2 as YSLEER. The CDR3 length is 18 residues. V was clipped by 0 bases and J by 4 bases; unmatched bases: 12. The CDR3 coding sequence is TGCGCCAGCAGCCAAGATCTCGCGGCCGGGACAGAATACAATGAGCAGTTCTTC. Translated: CASSQDLAAGTEYNEQFF.

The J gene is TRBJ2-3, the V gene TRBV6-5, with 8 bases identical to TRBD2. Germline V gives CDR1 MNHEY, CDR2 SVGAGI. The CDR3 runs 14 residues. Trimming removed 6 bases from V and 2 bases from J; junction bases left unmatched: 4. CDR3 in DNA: TGTGCCAGCAGGCCTAGCGGGTACACAGATACGCAGTATTTT. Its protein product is CASRPSGYTDTQYF.

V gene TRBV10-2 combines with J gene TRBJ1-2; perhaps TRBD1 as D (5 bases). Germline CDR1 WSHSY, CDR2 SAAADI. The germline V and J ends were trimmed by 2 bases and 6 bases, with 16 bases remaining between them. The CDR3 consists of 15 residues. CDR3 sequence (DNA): TGCGCCAGCAGTGAGGGTCAGGGTTTGGGAAATGGCTACACCTTC. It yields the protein CASSEGQGLGNGYTF.

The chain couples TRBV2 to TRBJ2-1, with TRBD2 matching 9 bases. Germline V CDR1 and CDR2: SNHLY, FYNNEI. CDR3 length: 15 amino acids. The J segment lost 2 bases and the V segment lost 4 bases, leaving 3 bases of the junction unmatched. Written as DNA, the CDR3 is TGTGCCAGCAGTGCGAGCGGGGGGACCTACAATGAGCAGTTCTTC. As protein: CASSASGGTYNEQFF. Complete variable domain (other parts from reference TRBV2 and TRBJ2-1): EPEVTQTPSHQVTQMGQEVILRCVPISNHLYFYWYRQILGQKVEFLVSFYNNEISEKSEIFDDQFSVERPDGSNFTLKIRSTKLEDSAMYFCASSASGGTYNEQFFGPGTRLTVL.

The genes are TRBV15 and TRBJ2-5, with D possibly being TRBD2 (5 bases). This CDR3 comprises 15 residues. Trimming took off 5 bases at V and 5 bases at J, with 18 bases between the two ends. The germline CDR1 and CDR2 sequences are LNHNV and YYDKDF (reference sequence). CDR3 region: CATSPIGGTGETQYF. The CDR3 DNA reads TGTGCCACCAGCCCTATAGGAGGTACCGGGGAGACCCAGTACTTC. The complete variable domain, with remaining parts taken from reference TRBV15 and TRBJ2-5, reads DAMVIQNPRYQVTQFGKPVTLSCSQTLNHNVMYWYQQKSSQAPKLLFHYYDKDFNNEADTPDNFQSRRPNTSFCFLDIRSPGLGDTAMYLCATSPIGGTGETQYFGPGTRLLVL.

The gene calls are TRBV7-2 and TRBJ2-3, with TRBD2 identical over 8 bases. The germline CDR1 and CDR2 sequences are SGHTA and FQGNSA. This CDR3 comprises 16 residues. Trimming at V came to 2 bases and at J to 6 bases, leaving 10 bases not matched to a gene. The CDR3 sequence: CASSLISAGALDTQYF. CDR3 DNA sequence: TGTGCCAGCAGCTTAATTTCAGCGGGGGCCCTCGATACGCAGTATTTT.

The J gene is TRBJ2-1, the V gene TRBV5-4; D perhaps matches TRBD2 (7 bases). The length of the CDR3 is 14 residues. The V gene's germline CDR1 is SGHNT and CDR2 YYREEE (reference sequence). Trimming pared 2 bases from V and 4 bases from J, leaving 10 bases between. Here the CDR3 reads CASSFRGGYNEQFF. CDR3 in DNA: TGTGCCAGCAGCTTTAGGGGGGGGTACAATGAGCAGTTCTTC.

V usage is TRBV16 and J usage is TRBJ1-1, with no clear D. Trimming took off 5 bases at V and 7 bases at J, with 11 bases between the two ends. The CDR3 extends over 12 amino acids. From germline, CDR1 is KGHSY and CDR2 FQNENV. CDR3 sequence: CASSSVRDEAFF. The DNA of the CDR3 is TGTGCCAGCAGCTCAGTGCGGGATGAAGCTTTCTTT.

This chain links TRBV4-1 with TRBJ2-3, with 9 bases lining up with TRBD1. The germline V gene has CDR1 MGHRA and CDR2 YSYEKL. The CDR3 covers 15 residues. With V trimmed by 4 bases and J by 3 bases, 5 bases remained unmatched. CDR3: CASSPKQGATDTQYF. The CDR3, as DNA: TGCGCCAGCAGCCCCAAACAGGGGGCGACAGATACGCAGTATTTT.

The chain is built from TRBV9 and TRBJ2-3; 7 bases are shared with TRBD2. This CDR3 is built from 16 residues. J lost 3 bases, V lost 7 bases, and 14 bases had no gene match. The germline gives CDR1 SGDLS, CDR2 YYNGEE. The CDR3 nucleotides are TGTGCCAGCGGACAACTAGCGAGTATTCCAACAGATACGCAGTATTTT. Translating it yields CASGQLASIPTDTQYF.

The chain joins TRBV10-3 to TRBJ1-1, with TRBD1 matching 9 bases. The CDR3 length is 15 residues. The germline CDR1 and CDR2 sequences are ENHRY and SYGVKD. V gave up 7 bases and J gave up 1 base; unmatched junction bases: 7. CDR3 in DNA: TGTGCCATCACCGGTACGACAGGGGGGAACACTGAAGCTTTCTTT. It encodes CAITGTTGGNTEAFF.

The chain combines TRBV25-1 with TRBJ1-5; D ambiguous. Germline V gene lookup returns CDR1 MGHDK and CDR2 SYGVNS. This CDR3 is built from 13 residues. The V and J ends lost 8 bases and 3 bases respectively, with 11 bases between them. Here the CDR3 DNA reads TGTGCCAGCGCGGGTGCGTACAATCAGCCCCAGCATTTT. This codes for CASAGAYNQPQHF.

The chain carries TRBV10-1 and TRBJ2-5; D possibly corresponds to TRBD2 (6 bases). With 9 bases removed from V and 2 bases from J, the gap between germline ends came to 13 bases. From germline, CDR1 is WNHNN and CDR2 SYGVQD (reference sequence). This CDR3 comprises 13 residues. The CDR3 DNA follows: TGCGCCAGTAGAGCCCGGGGGCAAGAGACCCAGTACTTC. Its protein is CASRARGQETQYF.

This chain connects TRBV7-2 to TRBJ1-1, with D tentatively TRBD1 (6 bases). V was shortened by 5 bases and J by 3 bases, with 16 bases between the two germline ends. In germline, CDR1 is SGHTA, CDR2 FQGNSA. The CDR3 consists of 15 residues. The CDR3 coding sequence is TGTGCCAGCAGCCTCCCCACAGGGCTACACACTGAAGCTTTCTTT. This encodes CASSLPTGLHTEAFF.

The CDR3 here is CASRGGRDSNQPQHF. The CDR3 DNA reads TGTGCCAGCAGGGGAGGCAGGGATAGCAATCAGCCCCAGCATTTT. The J gene is TRBJ1-5, the V gene TRBV2, with D tentatively TRBD1 (5 bases). The V end lost 6 bases, the J end lost 0 bases, and 12 bases lay between the germline ends. CDR3 size: 15 residues. Germline lookup yields CDR1 SNHLY and CDR2 FYNNEI.

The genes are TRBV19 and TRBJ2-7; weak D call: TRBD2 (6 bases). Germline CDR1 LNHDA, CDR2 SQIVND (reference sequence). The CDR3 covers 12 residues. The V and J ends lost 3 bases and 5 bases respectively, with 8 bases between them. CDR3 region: CASSMEGNEQYF. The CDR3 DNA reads TGTGCCAGTAGTATGGAGGGTAACGAGCAGTACTTC.

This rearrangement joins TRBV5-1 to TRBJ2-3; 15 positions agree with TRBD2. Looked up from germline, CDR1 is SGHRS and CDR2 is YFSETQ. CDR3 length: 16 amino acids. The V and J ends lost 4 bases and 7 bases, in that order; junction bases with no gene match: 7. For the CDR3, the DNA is TGCGCCAGCAGCCCGGGGACTAGCGGGGGGAGTTATACGCAGTATTTT. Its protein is CASSPGTSGGSYTQYF.

For the CDR3, the DNA is TGCGCCAGCAGCTTGCCCGGGACAGGTAGCTCCTACGAGCAGTACTTC. Amino acids: CASSLPGTGSSYEQYF. V and J are TRBV5-1 and TRBJ2-7; 8 nucleotides agree with TRBD1. The CDR3 runs 16 residues. Germline loops: CDR1 SGHRS, CDR2 YFSETQ. Trimming at V came to 1 base and at J to 0 bases, leaving 6 bases not matched to a gene. The full variable domain, in which reference TRBV5-1 and TRBJ2-7 provide the parts outside the CDR3, is KAGVTQTPRYLIKTRGQQVTLSCSPISGHRSVSWYQQTPGQGLQFLFEYFSETQRNKGNFPGRFSGRQFSNSRSEMNVSTLELGDSALYLCASSLPGTGSSYEQYFGPGTRLTVT.

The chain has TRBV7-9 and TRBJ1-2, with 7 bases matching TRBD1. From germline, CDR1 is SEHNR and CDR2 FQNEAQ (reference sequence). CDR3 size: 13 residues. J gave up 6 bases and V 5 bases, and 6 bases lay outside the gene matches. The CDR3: CASSPWQGDGYTF. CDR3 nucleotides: TGTGCCAGCAGCCCGTGGCAGGGGGATGGCTACACCTTC.

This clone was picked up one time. CDR3 DNA: TGCGCCAGCAGCCCGGGGACTAGCGGGGGAACAGATACGCAGTATTTT. Its translation is CASSPGTSGGTDTQYF. V gene TRBV4-3 combines with J gene TRBJ2-3; 14 nucleotides agree with TRBD2. CDR1 LGHNA and CDR2 YSLEER come from the germline V gene. The V gene end was trimmed by 4 bases and the J gene end by 3 bases; junction bases not matched to a gene: 3. The CDR3 runs 16 residues.

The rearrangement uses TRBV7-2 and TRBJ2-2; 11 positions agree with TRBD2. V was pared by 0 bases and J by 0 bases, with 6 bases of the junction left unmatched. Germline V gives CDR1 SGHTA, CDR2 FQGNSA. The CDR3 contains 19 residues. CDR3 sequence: CASSLARLAGGTNTGELFF. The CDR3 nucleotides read TGTGCCAGCAGCTTAGCGCGCCTAGCGGGGGGTACGAACACCGGGGAGCTGTTTTTT.